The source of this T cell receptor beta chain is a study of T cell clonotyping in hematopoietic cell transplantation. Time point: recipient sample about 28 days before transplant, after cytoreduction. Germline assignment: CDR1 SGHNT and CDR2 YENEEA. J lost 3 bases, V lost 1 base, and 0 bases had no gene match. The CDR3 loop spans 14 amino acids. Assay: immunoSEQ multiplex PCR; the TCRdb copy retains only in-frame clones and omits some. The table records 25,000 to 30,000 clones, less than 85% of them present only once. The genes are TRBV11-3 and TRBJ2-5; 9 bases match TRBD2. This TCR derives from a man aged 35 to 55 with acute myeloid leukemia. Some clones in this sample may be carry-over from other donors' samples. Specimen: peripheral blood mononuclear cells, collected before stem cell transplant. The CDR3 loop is CASSLGLAEETQYF. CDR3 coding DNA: TGTGCCAGCAGCTTAGGACTAGCGGAAGAGACCCAGTACTTC.